This T cell receptor (beta chain) derives from a study of T cell repertoires in aging, cancer and after chemotherapy. Study background: Over several months to years, re-sampled healthy donor repertoires clearly shared clones.

V shed 5 bases, J shed 4 bases, and the junction held 12 bases outside the gene matches. Germline CDR1 and CDR2: KGHDR and SFDVKD. CDR3 length: 16 amino acids. A mixed TRB-A/B primer pool amplified rearranged TRB by multiplex touch-down PCR. TCRdb reanalysed the multiplex PCR reads using MiXCR and keeps one entry per CDR3 protein. In the table there are about 9,600 distinct CDR3 sequences, 25% of which are singletons. The template was genomic DNA from peripheral blood, not RNA. Findings and limits, study-wide: In healthy donors, age-related TCR diversity loss mainly reflected lost richness.

In regard to this clonotype: What it recognizes is unknown.

The clonotype originates from a human donor in good health. The gene calls are TRBV24-1 and TRBJ1-2, with TRBD1 matching 7 bases. Sequenced material: blood. The CDR3 DNA reads as TGTGCCACCAGTGGGGCCGGGACAGCAGATTTCTATGGCTACACCTTC. This encodes CATSGAGTADFYGYTF.